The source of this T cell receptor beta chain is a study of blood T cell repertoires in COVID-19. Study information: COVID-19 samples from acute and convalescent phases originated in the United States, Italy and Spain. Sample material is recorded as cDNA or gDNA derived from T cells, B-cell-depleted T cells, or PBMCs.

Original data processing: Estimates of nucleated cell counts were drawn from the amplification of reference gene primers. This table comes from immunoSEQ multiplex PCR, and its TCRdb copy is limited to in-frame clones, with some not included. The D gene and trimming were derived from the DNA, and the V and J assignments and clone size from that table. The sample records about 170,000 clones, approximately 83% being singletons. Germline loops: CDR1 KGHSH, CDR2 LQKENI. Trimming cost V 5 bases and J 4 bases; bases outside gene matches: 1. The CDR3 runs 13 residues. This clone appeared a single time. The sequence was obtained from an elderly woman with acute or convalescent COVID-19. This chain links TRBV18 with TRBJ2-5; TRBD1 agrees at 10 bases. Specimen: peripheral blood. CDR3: CASSRTGGETQYF. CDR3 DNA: TGTGCCAGCTCAAGGACAGGGGGAGAGACCCAGTACTTC.